This T cell receptor (beta chain) emerged from a study of radiotherapy plus CTLA-4 blockade in lung cancer. Study background: Objective responses were observed in 15% to 20% of patients, and disease control was achieved by about 30%. Study-wide results and limits: Among blood TCR repertoires after radiotherapy plus ipilimumab, tumor-derived clones expanded.

Germline CDR1 is GTSNPN and CDR2 is SVGIG (reference sequence). The V segment lost 5 bases and the J segment 9 bases; nucleotides outside the gene matches: 1. The length of the CDR3 is 10 residues. Sequenced by immunoSEQ multiplex PCR; TCRdb stores in-frame clones only, minus some. The table shows about 87,000 clones, with around 86% occurring only once. For this clone: Its antigen is undetermined.

Sequenced material: peripheral blood, taken from a patient treated with radiotherapy plus ipilimumab. J is TRBJ2-1 and V is TRBV30, with 7 bases matching TRBD1. The sequence came from a human donor with non-small cell lung cancer that progressed on radiotherapy plus ipilimumab. The CDR3 region is CAWGTAEQFF. The CDR3, as DNA: TGTGCCTGGGGGACAGCTGAGCAGTTCTTC.